Each of the 26 T cell receptor beta chains below was sequenced from the same sample in a study of cytomegalovirus exposure and HLA in healthy donors. PCR primers comprised 60 Vbeta and 13 Jbeta primers. Data came from immunoSEQ multiplex PCR; TCRdb stores just in-frame clones and leaves some out. The table lists about 150,000 clones, more than 65% of them singletons, with roughly 6.7% in the top ten. The specimen was PBMCs. Every receptor here comes from a man aged 45-65 years in good health and CMV-seropositive.

This clone has more than one count but fewer than ten. The chain combines TRBV5-6 with TRBJ1-1; TRBD1 aligns across 9 bases. The CDR3 has 18 amino acids. From germline, CDR1 is SGHDT and CDR2 YYEEEE. V was clipped by 3 bases and J by 4 bases; unmatched bases: 16. The CDR3 region has the DNA TGTGCCAGCAGCTCGCCGGCGGGACAGGGAATTAAAGGCACTGAAGCTTTCTTT. The encoded protein is CASSSPAGQGIKGTEAFF. The full variable domain, in which reference TRBV5-6 and TRBJ1-1 provide the parts outside the CDR3, is DAGVTQSPTHLIKTRGQQVTLRCSPKSGHDTVSWYQQALGQGPQFIFQYYEEEERQRGNFPDRFSGHQFPNYSSELNVNALLLGDSALYLCASSSPAGQGIKGTEAFFGQGTRLTVV.

The V and J genes are TRBV2 and TRBJ2-5, with 10 positions matching TRBD1. The CDR3 runs to 16 residues. Trimming cost V 6 bases and J 1 base; bases outside gene matches: 8. In germline, CDR1 is SNHLY, CDR2 FYNNEI. The CDR3 region is CASSPRDRGLQETQYF. The DNA for the CDR3 is TGTGCCAGCAGCCCCCGGGACAGGGGCCTCCAAGAGACCCAGTACTTC.

This clone was recorded a few times. The genes are TRBV6-5 and TRBJ1-5; no reliable D call. The germline V gene encodes CDR1 MNHEY and CDR2 SVGAGI. The CDR3 is 13 residues long. The V end lost 6 bases, the J end lost 6 bases, and 12 bases lay between the germline ends. CDR3: CASRPEGVQPQHF. CDR3 sequence (DNA): TGTGCCAGCAGGCCCGAGGGAGTTCAGCCCCAGCATTTT.

This clone was picked up one time. The CDR3 DNA sequence: TGTGCCAGTAGTATCGACACTTACAATGAGCAGTTCTTC. This gives the protein CASSIDTYNEQFF. This chain uses TRBV19 with TRBJ2-1, with D uncertain. The CDR3 consists of 13 residues. V lost 3 bases and J lost 4, with 7 bases in between. Germline assignment: CDR1 LNHDA and CDR2 SQIVND (reference sequence).

This clone was seen a few times. The J gene is TRBJ1-1, the V gene TRBV9, with D hard to call. The CDR3 totals 13 residues. Germline V lookup: CDR1 SGDLS, CDR2 YYNGEE. Trimming pared 3 bases from V and 5 bases from J, leaving 11 bases between. This CDR3 reads CASSGEGKTEAFF. In nucleotides, the CDR3 is TGTGCCAGCAGCGGGGAGGGTAAGACTGAAGCTTTCTTT.

The chain has TRBV28 and TRBJ2-5, with 11 bases fitting TRBD1. Per the germline V gene, CDR1 is MDHEN and CDR2 is SYDVKM. The CDR3 is 20 amino acids. Trimming took 5 bases from V and 4 from J; bases not matched to a gene: 21. The CDR3 sequence: CASSPLEAWGGQGERETQYF. CDR3 DNA sequence: TGTGCCAGCAGTCCTTTGGAGGCTTGGGGGGGACAGGGGGAACGAGAGACCCAGTACTTC. Supplemented by reference TRBV28 and TRBJ2-5, the full variable domain reads DVKVTQSSRYLVKRTGEKVFLECVQDMDHENMFWYRQDPGLGLRLIYFSYDVKMKEKGDIPEGYSVSREKKERFSLILESASTNQTSMYLCASSPLEAWGGQGERETQYFGPGTRLLVL.

The chain couples TRBV11-3 to TRBJ2-5; 7 nucleotides align to TRBD1. The V gene end was trimmed by 4 bases and the J gene end by 5 bases; junction bases not matched to a gene: 10. CDR1 and CDR2 from the germline V gene are SGHNT and YENEEA. The CDR3 runs to 15 residues. CDR3 protein: CASSSTPGQQETQYF. The CDR3 DNA reads TGTGCCAGCAGCTCCACCCCGGGACAGCAGGAGACCCAGTACTTC.

CDR3 in DNA: TGCGCCAGCAGCTTGGACGCGCAGAACACTGAAGCTTTCTTT. This translates into CASSLDAQNTEAFF. This chain uses TRBV5-1 with TRBJ1-1; D call uncertain. V was cut by 0 bases and J by 1 base, with 7 bases left in between. The germline CDR1 and CDR2 sequences are SGHRS and YFSETQ. CDR3 length: 14 amino acids.

This clone was found a few times. The chain carries TRBV7-3 and TRBJ2-5; D possibly corresponds to TRBD1 (7 bases). The CDR3 sequence is 15 residues long. The V end lost 2 bases, the J end lost 5 bases, and 15 bases lay between the germline ends. Looked up from germline, CDR1 is SGHTA and CDR2 is FQGTGA. The CDR3 reads CASSLAGDSGETQYF. The CDR3 DNA reads TGTGCCAGCAGCTTAGCCGGGGACAGCGGGGAGACCCAGTACTTC.

This chain connects TRBV2 to TRBJ2-2; D possibly corresponds to TRBD1 (5 bases). CDR1 and CDR2 from the germline V gene are SNHLY and FYNNEI. Trimming left V 4 bases short and J 2 bases short, with 8 bases between. The CDR3 has 14 amino acids. The CDR3 DNA reads as TGTGCCAGCAGTGCGACAGTCAACACCGGGGAGCTGTTTTTT. Its translation: CASSATVNTGELFF.

V is TRBV7-2 and J is TRBJ2-7, with TRBD2 matching over 11 bases. Germline V gives CDR1 SGHTA, CDR2 FQGNSA. The CDR3 contains 16 residues. V trimming: 1 base; J trimming: 0 bases; junction bases outside the gene matches: 2. The CDR3 DNA reads as TGTGCCAGCAGCTTAGAACTAGCGGGGGTCTCCTACGAGCAGTACTTC. This gives the protein CASSLELAGVSYEQYF.

V gene TRBV13 combines with J gene TRBJ1-1; D unresolved. Germline V lookup: CDR1 PRHDT, CDR2 FYEKMQ (reference sequence). V was shortened by 4 bases and J by 0 bases, with 12 bases between the two germline ends. CDR3 length: 15 residues. The CDR3: CASSSPSSLNTEAFF. As DNA, the CDR3 is TGTGCCAGCAGCTCCCCTAGCAGCCTGAACACTGAAGCTTTCTTT.

The CDR3 nucleotides read TGTGCCAGCAGCGCCCGAATGGCTTCGAACACTGAAGCTTTCTTT. Amino acid sequence: CASSARMASNTEAFF. The J gene is TRBJ1-1, the V gene TRBV11-3; D is unclear. Germline V CDR1 and CDR2: SGHNT, YENEEA. CDR3 length equals 15 residues. Deletions cut 5 bases from V and 1 base from J, with 14 bases between.

This chain connects TRBV5-1 to TRBJ2-1; D remains unclear. With 4 bases removed from V and 0 bases from J, the gap between germline ends came to 11 bases. Looked up from germline, CDR1 is SGHRS and CDR2 is YFSETQ. The CDR3 sequence is 15 residues long. The DNA of the CDR3 is TGCGCCAGCAGCCCCGCGGCGTTCTCCTACAATGAGCAGTTCTTC. As protein: CASSPAAFSYNEQFF. Drawing the rest from reference TRBV5-1 and TRBJ2-1, the complete variable domain is KAGVTQTPRYLIKTRGQQVTLSCSPISGHRSVSWYQQTPGQGLQFLFEYFSETQRNKGNFPGRFSGRQFSNSRSEMNVSTLELGDSALYLCASSPAAFSYNEQFFGPGTRLTVL.

This chain uses TRBV19 with TRBJ1-1; D is undetermined. Per the germline V gene, CDR1 is LNHDA and CDR2 is SQIVND (reference sequence). The CDR3 covers 15 residues. Trimming stripped 4 bases from V and 1 base from J, with 13 bases between. The CDR3 coding sequence is TGTGCCAGTAGTACCCCGTGGGAGAAGAACACTGAAGCTTTCTTT. Protein sequence: CASSTPWEKNTEAFF. The full variable domain, rest sourced from reference TRBV19 and TRBJ1-1, is DGGITQSPKYLFRKEGQNVTLSCEQNLNHDAMYWYRQDPGQGLRLIYYSQIVNDFQKGDIAEGYSVSREKKESFPLTVTSAQKNPTAFYLCASSTPWEKNTEAFFGQGTRLTVV.

Comments on this clone: Germline and junction disagree at one end, which may indicate a read error. The gene calls are TRBV7-7 and TRBJ2-3; 12 bases map to TRBD2. The germline gives CDR1 SSHAT, CDR2 FNYEAQ (reference sequence). The CDR3 loop spans 17 amino acids. The CDR3 region is CASSLGLAGGPGDTQYF. The DNA for the CDR3 is TGTGCTAGCAGCTTAGGGCTAGCGGGAGGGCCTGGAGATACGCAGTATTTT.

This chain uses TRBV2 with TRBJ2-7; D perhaps matches TRBD2 (6 bases). The CDR3 spans 13 residues. Germline assignment: CDR1 SNHLY and CDR2 FYNNEI. Trimming left V 6 bases short and J 5 bases short, with 14 bases between. The DNA for the CDR3 is TGTGCCAGCAGGGAACTAGCCTCAGACGAGCAGTACGTC. Translating gives CASRELASDEQYV.

This clone was recorded a few times. The V gene is TRBV5-4, the J gene TRBJ2-7, with D uncertain. The germline V and J ends were trimmed by 4 bases and 3 bases, with 26 bases remaining between them. CDR1 is SGHNT and CDR2 is YYREEE in the germline V gene (reference sequence). The CDR3 has 18 amino acids. This CDR3 is CASSPGPHVERGRYEQYF. The CDR3 coding sequence is TGTGCCAGCAGCCCGGGTCCCCATGTGGAAAGAGGTCGCTACGAGCAGTACTTC.

The chain joins TRBV7-6 to TRBJ2-2; tentative D call: TRBD1 (5 bases). This CDR3 is built from 15 residues. The germline V gene has CDR1 SGHVS and CDR2 FNYEAQ. The V end lost 3 bases, the J end lost 0 bases, and 8 bases lay between the germline ends. The CDR3 reads CASSLGQSNTGELFF. In nucleotides, the CDR3 is TGTGCCAGCAGCTTGGGGCAGTCGAACACCGGGGAGCTGTTTTTT.

The rearrangement joins TRBV6-6 to TRBJ1-4; 9 bases align to TRBD1. The ends lost 5 bases at V and 13 bases at J; junction bases unmatched: 17. The germline V gene has CDR1 MNHNY and CDR2 SVGAGI (reference sequence). The CDR3 sequence is 16 residues long. In DNA form, the CDR3 reads TGTGCCAGCAGTCCCGCGTTCAAGGGACAGGGCGCGGTACTGTTTTTT. As protein: CASSPAFKGQGAVLFF.

This clone has only one observation. The rearrangement uses TRBV9 and TRBJ1-5, with D unresolved. Trimming took off 0 bases at V and 0 bases at J, with 4 bases between the two ends. Germline V lookup: CDR1 SGDLS, CDR2 YYNGEE. The CDR3 is 14 residues long. The CDR3 protein is CASSVDLSNQPQHF. CDR3 sequence (DNA): TGTGCCAGCAGCGTAGATCTTAGCAATCAGCCCCAGCATTTT.

By share, this clone ranks as medium-sized (0.01 to 0.1%). V is TRBV21-1 and J is TRBJ1-1; TRBD1, the table's D call, was not compared with the DNA. TRBV21-1 is a known pseudogene. This CDR3 region has 15 residues. The CDR3 reads CASSSQGAMNTEAFF. CDR3 in DNA: TGTGCCAGCAGCTCACAGGGGGCTATGAACACTGAAGCTTTCTTT.

This chain links TRBV5-6 with TRBJ2-3; maybe TRBD2 (5 bases). V dropped 1 base and J dropped 2 bases, with 11 bases sitting between them. There are 15 residues in the CDR3. The germline V gene has CDR1 SGHDT and CDR2 YYEEEE. CDR3 bases: TGTGCCAGCAGCTTGAGAGCGGTCTCCACAGATACGCAGTATTTT. Translating gives CASSLRAVSTDTQYF.

This chain connects TRBV7-2 to TRBJ1-5, with 7 bases lining up with TRBD1. This CDR3 has 14 amino acids. J gave up 6 bases and V 1 base, and 3 bases lay outside the gene matches. CDR1 is SGHTA and CDR2 is FQGNSA in the germline V gene. CDR3 region: CASSLVGGGQPQHF. The CDR3 DNA follows: TGTGCCAGCAGCTTAGTAGGGGGCGGTCAGCCCCAGCATTTT.

V and J are TRBV7-2 and TRBJ2-3, with TRBD2 identical over 15 bases. The CDR3 consists of 17 residues. CDR1 and CDR2 from the germline V gene are SGHTA and FQGNSA. Trimming cost V 3 bases and J 5 bases; bases outside gene matches: 6. The CDR3 reads CASSLGLAGGHGDTQYF. CDR3 DNA sequence: TGTGCCAGCAGCTTGGGACTAGCGGGGGGCCACGGAGATACGCAGTATTTT.

The gene calls are TRBV5-4 and TRBJ1-1, with D unclear. Trimming removed 2 bases at V and 5 bases at J, with 7 bases between. The germline V gene encodes CDR1 SGHNT and CDR2 YYREEE (reference sequence). CDR3 length: 12 residues. In DNA form, the CDR3 reads TGTGCCAGCAGCTTCTTGGAGACTGAAGCTTTCTTT. Its translation is CASSFLETEAFF.